The 31 T cell receptor beta chains listed next were all sequenced from one sample in a study of shared clonotypes between healthy human individuals. This table comes from immunoSEQ multiplex PCR, and its TCRdb copy is limited to in-frame clones, with some not included. This table has 2 million to 2.5 million clones, around 95% appearing once. Sample: naive CD4+ T cells sorted from blood. Subset of the sample: CD45RA+ positively selected. All receptors come from a man between 18 and 35 years old in good health.

The chain joins TRBV5-1 to TRBJ2-1, with 13 bases matching TRBD2. The CDR3 covers 18 residues. J lost 5 bases, V lost 3 bases, and 11 bases had no gene match. Germline V CDR1 and CDR2: SGHRS, YFSETQ. This chain's CDR3 is CASSSEPWTSGGNNEQFF. Written as DNA, the CDR3 is TGCGCCAGCAGCTCCGAGCCCTGGACTAGCGGGGGAAACAATGAGCAGTTCTTC.

The chain's CDR3 is CASSLSRDTEAFF. CDR3 nucleotides: TGTGCCAGCAGTTTATCACGGGACACTGAAGCTTTCTTT. The chain recombines TRBV27 with TRBJ1-1, with D unresolved. The CDR3 is made up of 13 amino acids. Trimming left V 0 bases short and J 3 bases short, with 5 bases between. Germline V gene data show CDR1 as MNHEY and CDR2 as SMNVEV (reference sequence).

V usage is TRBV10-3 and J usage is TRBJ2-3; D might be TRBD2 (5 bases). This CDR3 has 13 amino acids. Per germline, CDR1 ENHRY and CDR2 SYGVKD. V lost 0 bases, J lost 9 bases, and 10 bases lay in between. DNA for the CDR3: TGTGCCATCAGTGAGTCAACCCCGGGGACGCAGTATTTT. This codes for CAISESTPGTQYF.

As for this clone: At the DNA level, this CDR3 is encoded by other sequences in the same sample as well. The chain recombines TRBV6-1 with TRBJ2-7; D is ambiguous. Trimming shortened V by 9 bases and J by 2 bases, and 5 bases separated the two germline ends. CDR3 length: 10 residues. Per the germline V gene, CDR1 is MNHNS and CDR2 is SASEGT. The CDR3: CASGTYEQYF. Here the CDR3 DNA reads TGTGCCAGTGGGACCTACGAGCAGTACTTC.

This chain links TRBV7-9 with TRBJ1-6, with 7 positions matching TRBD1. Germline values: CDR1 SEHNR, CDR2 FQNEAQ (reference sequence). The junction had 7 bases not matched to a gene; V was cut back by 5 bases and J by 6 bases. The length of the CDR3 is 15 residues. The CDR3 bases are TGTGCCAGCAGCCCACGACAGGGACCTAATTCACCCCTCCACTTT. Protein sequence: CASSPRQGPNSPLHF.

Points on this clone: Other nucleotide sequences in the sample specify the same CDR3. The CDR3, as DNA: TGTGCCAGCAGCTTGACATCCTCCTACGAGCAGTACTTC. Amino acid sequence: CASSLTSSYEQYF. The chain recombines TRBV7-6 with TRBJ2-7; D call uncertain. The V and J ends lost 3 bases and 0 bases respectively, with 6 bases between them. The CDR3 sequence is 13 residues long. Germline CDR1 and CDR2: SGHVS and FNYEAQ.

The chain recombines TRBV27 with TRBJ1-2; perhaps TRBD1 as D (6 bases). The CDR3 consists of 14 residues. Trimming stripped 5 bases from V and 0 bases from J, with 10 bases between. Per germline, CDR1 MNHEY and CDR2 SMNVEV (reference sequence). This CDR3 reads CASSRQAANYGYTF. The CDR3 coding sequence is TGTGCCAGCAGTAGACAGGCAGCTAACTATGGCTACACCTTC.

The rearrangement joins TRBV14 to TRBJ1-6; D is undetermined. CDR1 SGHDN and CDR2 FVKESK come from the germline V gene. The CDR3 loop spans 14 amino acids. V was clipped by 3 bases and J by 9 bases, with 12 bases between them. CDR3 protein: CASSQGSTGSPLHF. CDR3 nucleotide sequence: TGTGCCAGCAGCCAGGGATCGACGGGTTCACCCCTCCACTTT.

The DNA of the CDR3 is TGTGCCAGCAGCCTAGACGGGGGCGGAACAGCCTACGAGCAGTACTTC. Translating it yields CASSLDGGGTAYEQYF. The chain uses TRBV7-8 and TRBJ2-7; possibly TRBD1 or TRBD2 for D (6 bases each). Germline V gene sequence: CDR1 SGHVS, CDR2 FQNEAQ. CDR3 length: 16 amino acids. Trimming cost V 5 bases and J 2 bases, with 19 bases left between them.

The V and J genes are TRBV30 and TRBJ2-5; the D is unclear. The end of the DNA aligns better with TRBJ2-7, so the J call may be wrong. Germline V gives CDR1 GTSNPN, CDR2 SVGIG (reference sequence). The CDR3 length is 11 residues. CDR3 sequence: CAWSASYEQYF. The CDR3 nucleotides read TGTGCCTGGAGTGCCAGCTACGAGCAGTACTTC.

The V and J genes are TRBV30 and TRBJ2-6; possible D gene TRBD1, 6 bases. Germline lookup yields CDR1 GTSNPN and CDR2 SVGIG (reference sequence). This CDR3 has 16 amino acids. Between the trimmed V and J ends, which lost 4 bases and 0 bases, there was a span of 13 bases. The CDR3 coding sequence is TGTGCCTGGAATTCCGGGACAAGCTCTGGGGCCAACGTCCTGACTTTC. Translating gives CAWNSGTSSGANVLTF. Drawing the rest from reference TRBV30 and TRBJ2-6, the complete variable domain is SQTIHQWPATLVQPVGSPLSLECTVEGTSNPNLYWYRQAAGRGLQLLFYSVGIGQISSEVPQNLSASRPQDRQFILSSKKLLLSDSGFYLCAWNSGTSSGANVLTFGAGSRLTVL.

On this clone: At the DNA level, this CDR3 is encoded by other sequences in the same sample as well. This chain links TRBV5-4 with TRBJ1-4; D possibly corresponds to TRBD1 (5 bases). The V gene lost 1 base and the J gene lost 1 base, with 8 bases spanning the gap. The germline V gene has CDR1 SGHNT and CDR2 YYREEE (reference sequence). The CDR3 spans 15 residues. As DNA, the CDR3 is TGTGCCAGCAGCTTGAGGGGTGGAACTAATGAAAAACTGTTTTTT. Its protein is CASSLRGGTNEKLFF.

On this clone itself: The sample holds other DNA sequences that translate to the same CDR3. J is TRBJ2-7 and V is TRBV7-9; D is ambiguous. With 1 base removed from V and 3 bases from J, the gap between germline ends came to 4 bases. The V gene's germline CDR1 is SEHNR and CDR2 FQNEAQ (reference sequence). CDR3 length: 12 residues. The CDR3 nucleotides read TGTGCCAGCAGCTTAGGTGACTACGAGCAGTACTTC. Translation gives CASSLGDYEQYF. Filled out from reference TRBV7-9 and TRBJ2-7, the complete variable domain reads DTGVSQNPRHKITKRGQNVTFRCDPISEHNRLYWYRQTLGQGPEFLTYFQNEAQLEKSRLLSDRFSAERPKGSFSTLEIQRTEQGDSAMYLCASSLGDYEQYFGPGTRLTVT.

This clone was seen just once. This chain joins TRBV5-6 and TRBJ1-4; D unresolved. Trimming left V 4 bases short and J 5 bases short, with 6 bases between. Germline loops: CDR1 SGHDT, CDR2 YYEEEE. CDR3 length: 12 residues. The CDR3 loop is CASSPGNEKLFF. The DNA for the CDR3 is TGTGCCAGCAGCCCGGGGAATGAAAAACTGTTTTTT.

This sequence joins TRBV21-1 and TRBJ2-5. TRBV21-1 corresponds to a pseudogene. The CDR3 extends over 12 amino acids. Written as DNA, the CDR3 is TGTGCCAGCACCTCATGGCAAGAGACCCAGTACTTC. Translated: CASTSWQETQYF.

The chain combines TRBV19 with TRBJ2-7; 8 nucleotides line up with TRBD2. J was trimmed by 5 bases and V by 3 bases; bases with no gene match: 6. Germline lookup yields CDR1 LNHDA and CDR2 SQIVND (reference sequence). This CDR3 contains 14 residues. The CDR3 sequence: CASSIQAGADEQYF. As DNA, the CDR3 is TGTGCCAGTAGTATCCAAGCGGGAGCCGACGAGCAGTACTTC. The full variable domain, completed using reference TRBV19 and TRBJ2-7, is DGGITQSPKYLFRKEGQNVTLSCEQNLNHDAMYWYRQDPGQGLRLIYYSQIVNDFQKGDIAEGYSVSREKKESFPLTVTSAQKNPTAFYLCASSIQAGADEQYFGPGTRLTVT.

The chain recombines TRBV19 with TRBJ1-6, with a tentative D call TRBD1 (6 bases). The germline V and J ends were trimmed by 2 bases and 7 bases, with 9 bases remaining between them. This CDR3 is 14 amino acids long. Germline CDR1 is LNHDA and CDR2 is SQIVND (reference sequence). The CDR3 here is CASSITQGNSPLHF. CDR3 nucleotide sequence: TGTGCCAGTAGTATAACCCAGGGGAATTCACCCCTCCACTTT. The full variable domain, rest sourced from reference TRBV19 and TRBJ1-6, is DGGITQSPKYLFRKEGQNVTLSCEQNLNHDAMYWYRQDPGQGLRLIYYSQIVNDFQKGDIAEGYSVSREKKESFPLTVTSAQKNPTAFYLCASSITQGNSPLHFGNGTRLTVT.

The rearrangement uses TRBV1 and TRBJ2-7; TRBD2 reflects the table's D call only, with no check against the DNA. TRBV1 is a pseudogene. The CDR3 consists of 19 residues. The CDR3 DNA follows: TGCACCAGCAGCCAAGTCAACCAGCGGGCCACATCCAGTTCCTACGAGCAGTACTTC. It yields the protein CTSSQVNQRATSSSYEQYF.

The chain joins TRBV2 to TRBJ1-1; TRBD1 matches at 12 bases. Trimming at V came to 6 bases and at J to 4 bases, leaving 15 bases not matched to a gene. Germline-derived CDR1 and CDR2 are SNHLY and FYNNEI. This CDR3 has 18 amino acids. CDR3 residues: CASRTPRDRGLIGTEAFF. In nucleotides, the CDR3 is TGTGCCAGCAGGACCCCCCGGGACAGGGGGCTTATCGGCACTGAAGCTTTCTTT.

This clone came up once. This chain connects TRBV9 to TRBJ2-1; 11 bases agree with TRBD2. The CDR3 has 15 amino acids. Germline V gene sequence: CDR1 SGDLS, CDR2 YYNGEE. J gave up 2 bases and V 3 bases, and 1 base lay outside the gene matches. CDR3 loop: CASSEGLAAYNEQFF. The DNA of the CDR3 is TGTGCCAGCAGCGAGGGACTAGCGGCCTACAATGAGCAGTTCTTC.

V and J are TRBV6-6 and TRBJ1-3; D is ambiguous. Trimming removed 0 bases from V and 1 base from J, with 10 bases in between. The CDR3 spans 16 residues. Germline values: CDR1 MNHNY, CDR2 SVGAGI (reference sequence). The CDR3, as DNA: TGTGCCAGCAGTTACTCGATGCTGGGGTCTGGAAACACCATATATTTT. It codes for CASSYSMLGSGNTIYF.

V gene TRBV18 combines with J gene TRBJ2-2, with 8 nucleotides matching TRBD1. Germline lookup yields CDR1 KGHSH and CDR2 LQKENI. Losses at the gene ends were 4 bases for V and 10 bases for J; bases not matched to a gene: 14. CDR3 size: 16 residues. The CDR3 sequence: CASSQGQVPTGEELFF. CDR3 nucleotide sequence: TGTGCCAGCTCACAGGGACAGGTCCCTACGGGCGAGGAGCTGTTTTTT.

On this clone: The sample holds other DNA sequences that translate to the same CDR3. The chain joins TRBV6-6 to TRBJ1-6; D not certain. The CDR3 is 12 residues long. V was shortened by 2 bases and J by 10 bases, with 6 bases between the two germline ends. Per germline, CDR1 MNHNY and CDR2 SVGAGI (reference sequence). DNA for the CDR3: TGTGCCAGCAGTTACCTGGGCTCACCCCTCCACTTT. Residues: CASSYLGSPLHF.

The CDR3 protein is CASRTSGTHNEQFF. The CDR3 DNA reads as TGTGCCAGCAGGACTAGCGGGACCCACAATGAGCAGTTCTTC. This chain uses TRBV2 with TRBJ2-1; 11 nucleotides agree with TRBD2. The V gene's germline CDR1 is SNHLY and CDR2 FYNNEI. This CDR3 is built from 14 residues. Germline trimming cut 6 bases from V and 5 bases from J; bases unmatched to any gene: 3.

The V and J genes are TRBV6-1 and TRBJ1-5; tentative D call: TRBD1 (6 bases). Trimming pared 2 bases from V and 2 bases from J, leaving 16 bases between. The germline V gene has CDR1 MNHNS and CDR2 SASEGT. This CDR3 has 17 residues. The CDR3 sequence: CASSETMRGGGNQPQHF. CDR3 DNA: TGTGCCAGCAGTGAAACGATGCGAGGGGGAGGCAATCAGCCCCAGCATTTT.

Concerning this clone itself: Within the sample, other DNA sequences also encode this same CDR3. V gene TRBV7-2 combines with J gene TRBJ1-1, with unresolved D. The germline CDR1 and CDR2 sequences are SGHTA and FQGNSA. The length of the CDR3 is 15 residues. Trimming took 1 base from V and 2 from J, leaving 11 bases between them. The CDR3, as DNA: TGTGCCAGCAGCTTAGTGGCAGGAGGCAACACTGAAGCTTTCTTT. Protein sequence: CASSLVAGGNTEAFF.

The genes are TRBV5-1 and TRBJ2-7; TRBD2 matches 14 bases. This CDR3 spans 16 amino acids. The V and J ends lost 1 base and 4 bases, in that order; junction bases with no gene match: 4. Germline values: CDR1 SGHRS, CDR2 YFSETQ. Here the CDR3 DNA reads TGCGCCAGCAGCTTGCCGGGACTAGCGGGAGTATACGAGCAGTACTTC. It codes for CASSLPGLAGVYEQYF. The whole variable domain, filled in from reference TRBV5-1 and TRBJ2-7, reads KAGVTQTPRYLIKTRGQQVTLSCSPISGHRSVSWYQQTPGQGLQFLFEYFSETQRNKGNFPGRFSGRQFSNSRSEMNVSTLELGDSALYLCASSLPGLAGVYEQYFGPGTRLTVT.

The rearrangement joins TRBV5-1 to TRBJ2-7; no reliable D call. CDR1 and CDR2 from the germline V gene are SGHRS and YFSETQ. This CDR3 region has 15 residues. The ends were cut back, 2 bases at V and 7 bases at J, with 19 bases in the middle. The CDR3 here is CASSLAPGPSWEQYF. Written as DNA, the CDR3 is TGCGCCAGCAGCTTAGCTCCTGGACCCTCCTGGGAGCAGTACTTC.

The V and J genes are TRBV6-1 and TRBJ2-1, with D perhaps matching TRBD1 (5 bases). V was cut by 9 bases and J by 0 bases, with 15 bases left in between. Germline loops: CDR1 MNHNS, CDR2 SASEGT. The CDR3 runs to 15 residues. The CDR3 coding sequence is TGTGCCAGTTGGACACGAATGAGCTCCTACAATGAGCAGTTCTTC. Translated: CASWTRMSSYNEQFF.

This chain connects TRBV10-2 to TRBJ1-1, with D possibly TRBD1 on 5 matching bases. This CDR3 region has 14 residues. Germline V lookup: CDR1 WSHSY, CDR2 SAAADI. The V gene lost 3 bases and the J gene lost 1 base, with 9 bases spanning the gap. The CDR3 DNA sequence: TGCGCCAGCAGTGAACAGGAAAGGAACACTGAAGCTTTCTTT. This sequence encodes CASSEQERNTEAFF.

This clone was seen only once. The chain carries TRBV9 and TRBJ2-7; 8 bases are shared with TRBD2. The ends lost 3 bases at V and 0 bases at J; junction bases unmatched: 5. In germline, CDR1 is SGDLS, CDR2 YYNGEE. This CDR3 is built from 15 residues. In DNA, the CDR3 is TGTGCCAGCAGCGCCCAGGGGACTAGCTCCTACGAGCAGTACTTC. Translation gives CASSAQGTSSYEQYF.